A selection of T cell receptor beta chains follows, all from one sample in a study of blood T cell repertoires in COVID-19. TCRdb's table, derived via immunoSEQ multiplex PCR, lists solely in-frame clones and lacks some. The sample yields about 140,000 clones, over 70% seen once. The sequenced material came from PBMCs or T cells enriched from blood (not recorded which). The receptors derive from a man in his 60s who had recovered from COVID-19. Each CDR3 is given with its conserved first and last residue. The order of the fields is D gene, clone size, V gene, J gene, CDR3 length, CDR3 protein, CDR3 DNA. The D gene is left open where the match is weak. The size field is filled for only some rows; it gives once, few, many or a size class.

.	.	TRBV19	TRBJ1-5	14	CASSTGGAEQPQHF	TGTGCCAGTAGTACCGGAGGGGCCGAACAGCCCCAGCATTTT
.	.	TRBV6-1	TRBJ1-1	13	CASSERMNTEAFF	TGTGCCAGCAGTGAGCGAATGAACACTGAAGCTTTCTTT
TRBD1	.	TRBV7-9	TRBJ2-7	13	CASSLRDRFQQYF	TGTGCCAGCAGCCTCCGGGACAGGTTTCAGCAGTACTTC
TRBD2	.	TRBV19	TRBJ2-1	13	CASSRAGDLEQFF	TGTGCCAGTAGTCGAGCGGGAGATCTTGAGCAGTTCTTC
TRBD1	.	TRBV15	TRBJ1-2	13	CATTTGGGYGYTF	TGTGCCACAACCACAGGGGGCGGGTATGGCTACACCTTC
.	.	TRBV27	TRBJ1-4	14	CASRDQGFGEKLFF	TGTGCCAGCAGAGACCAGGGATTTGGTGAAAAACTGTTTTTT
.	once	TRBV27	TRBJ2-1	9	CASGRTQFF	TGTGCCAGCGGGAGGACCCAGTTCTTC
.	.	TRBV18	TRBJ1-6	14	CASSPASVNSPLHF	TGTGCCAGCTCACCAGCTTCAGTTAATTCACCCCTCCACTTT
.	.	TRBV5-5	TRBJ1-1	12	CASSILYTEAFF	TGTGCCAGCAGCATCCTGTACACTGAAGCTTTCTTT
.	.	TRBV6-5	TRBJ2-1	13	CASSYYSGGEQFF	TGTGCCAGCAGTTACTACTCGGGTGGTGAGCAGTTCTTC
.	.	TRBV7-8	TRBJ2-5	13	CASSFGREETQYF	TGTGCCAGCAGCTTTGGCAGGGAAGAGACCCAGTACTTC
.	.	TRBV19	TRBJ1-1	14	CASGGGYLNTEAFF	TGTGCCAGCGGGGGGGGCTACTTGAACACTGAAGCTTTCTTT
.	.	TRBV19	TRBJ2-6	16	CASSMEVPSGANVLTF	TGTGCCAGTAGTATGGAGGTTCCCTCTGGGGCCAACGTCCTGACTTTC
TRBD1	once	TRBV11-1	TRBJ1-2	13	CASSLARDRGYTF	TGTGCCAGCAGCTTAGCGCGGGACAGAGGCTACACCTTC
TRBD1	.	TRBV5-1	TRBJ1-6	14	CASSPGQGLSPLHF	TGCGCCAGCAGCCCAGGACAGGGCCTTTCACCCCTCCACTTT
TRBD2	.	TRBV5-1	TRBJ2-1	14	CASSLEVAGVEQFF	TGCGCCAGCAGCTTGGAGGTAGCGGGGGTTGAGCAGTTCTTC
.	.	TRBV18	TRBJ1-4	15	CASSHDSTTNEKLFF	TGTGCCAGCTCTCATGACAGTACAACTAATGAAAAACTGTTTTTT
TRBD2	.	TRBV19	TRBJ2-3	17	CASSIDPSGSGYDTQYF	TGTGCCAGTAGTATAGATCCTAGCGGGAGTGGTTATGATACGCAGTATTTT
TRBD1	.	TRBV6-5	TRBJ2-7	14	CASRRTGGSYEQYF	TGTGCCAGCAGAAGAACAGGGGGCTCCTACGAGCAGTACTTC
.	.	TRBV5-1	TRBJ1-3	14	CASSLEGGGNTIYF	TGCGCCAGCAGCTTAGAGGGTGGAGGAAACACCATATATTTT
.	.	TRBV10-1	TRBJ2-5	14	CASSPSGIEETQYF	TGCGCCAGCAGTCCAAGCGGTATTGAAGAGACCCAGTACTTC
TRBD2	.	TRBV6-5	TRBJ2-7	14	CASSPGGDIYEQYF	TGTGCCAGCAGTCCCGGGGGGGACATTTACGAGCAGTACTTC
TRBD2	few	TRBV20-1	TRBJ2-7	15	CSASTPGGGRNEQYF	TGCAGTGCTAGTACGCCCGGGGGGGGAAGAAACGAGCAGTACTTC
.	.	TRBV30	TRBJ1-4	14	CAWSVPESNEKLFF	TGTGCCTGGAGTGTACCGGAGTCGAATGAAAAACTGTTTTTT
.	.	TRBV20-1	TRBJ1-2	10	CSARNGDYTF	TGCAGTGCTAGAAACGGTGACTACACCTTC
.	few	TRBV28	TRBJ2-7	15	CASSPPGPRGYEQYF	TGTGCCAGCAGCCCTCCGGGCCCAAGGGGATACGAGCAGTACTTC
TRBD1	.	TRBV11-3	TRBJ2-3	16	CASSSRTGGSTDTQYF	TGTGCCAGCAGCTCGAGGACAGGGGGTAGCACAGATACGCAGTATTTT
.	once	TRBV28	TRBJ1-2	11	CASSSFFGYTF	TGTGCCAGCAGTTCGTTTTTCGGCTACACCTTC
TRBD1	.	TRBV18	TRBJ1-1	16	CASSPVQGASGTEAFF	TGTGCCAGCTCACCAGTACAGGGGGCGTCGGGCACTGAAGCTTTCTTT
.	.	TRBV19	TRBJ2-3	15	CASSIERTSTDTQYF	TGTGCCAGTAGTATAGAGCGGACTAGCACAGATACGCAGTATTTT
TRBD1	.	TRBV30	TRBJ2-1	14	CAWRAGTGGSEQFF	TGTGCCTGGAGAGCCGGGACAGGGGGTTCTGAGCAGTTCTTC
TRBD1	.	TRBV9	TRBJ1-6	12	CASSKQGAPLHF	TGTGCCAGCAGCAAGCAGGGGGCACCCCTCCACTTT
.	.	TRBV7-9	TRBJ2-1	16	CASSLSDGSSYNEQFF	TGTGCCAGCAGCTTGTCGGACGGGAGCTCCTACAATGAGCAGTTCTTC
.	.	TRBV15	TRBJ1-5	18	CATSSFQGRTGSNQPQHF	TGTGCCACCAGCAGTTTTCAGGGGCGAACGGGTAGCAATCAGCCCCAGCATTTT
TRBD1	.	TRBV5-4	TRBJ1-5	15	CASSLTPGQNQPQHF	TGTGCCAGCAGCTTGACTCCGGGACAGAATCAGCCCCAGCATTTT
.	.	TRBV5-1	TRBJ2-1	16	CASSLRGRDGRNEQFF	TGCGCCAGCAGCTTAAGGGGCAGGGATGGAAGAAATGAGCAGTTCTTC